Sequencing of this T cell receptor (beta chain) was carried out in a study of blood T cell repertoires in COVID-19. Profiling relied on immunoSEQ multiplex PCR, and the TCRdb table lists in-frame clones only, not all of them. The sample lists 65,000 to 90,000 clones, more than 70% seen once, with around a sixth in the top ten. The CDR3 consists of 15 residues. Losses at the gene ends were 2 bases for V and 5 bases for J; bases not matched to a gene: 5. Germline-derived CDR1 and CDR2 are SGDLS and YYNGEE. What was sequenced was peripheral blood. The genes are TRBV9 and TRBJ2-2; TRBD1 matches 8 bases. This receptor was obtained from a man aged 70 or older with active or convalescent COVID-19. CDR3 nucleotide sequence: TGTGCCAGCAGCGTGACAGGGGAGAGGACCGGGGAGCTGTTTTTT. The encoded protein is CASSVTGERTGELFF. Full variable domain (missing parts from reference TRBV9 and TRBJ2-2): DSGVTQTPKHLITATGQRVTLRCSPRSGDLSVYWYQQSLDQGLQFLIQYYNGEERAKGNILERFSAQQFPDLHSELNLSSLELGDSALYFCASSVTGERTGELFFGEGSRLTVL.